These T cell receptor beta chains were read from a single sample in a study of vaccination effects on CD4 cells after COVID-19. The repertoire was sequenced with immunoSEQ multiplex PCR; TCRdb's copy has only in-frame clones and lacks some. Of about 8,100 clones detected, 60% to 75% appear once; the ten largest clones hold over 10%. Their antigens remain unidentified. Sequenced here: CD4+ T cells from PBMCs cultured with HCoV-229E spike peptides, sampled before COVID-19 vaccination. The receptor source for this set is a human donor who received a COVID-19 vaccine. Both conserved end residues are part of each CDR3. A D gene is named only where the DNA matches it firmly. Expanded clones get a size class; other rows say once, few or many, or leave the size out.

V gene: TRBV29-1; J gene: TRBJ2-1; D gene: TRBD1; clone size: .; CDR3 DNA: TGCAGCGTTGAAGGGACAGGGGAAAGGGGGTTCTTC; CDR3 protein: CSVEGTGERGFF
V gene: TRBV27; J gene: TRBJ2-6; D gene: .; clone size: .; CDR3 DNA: TGTGCCAGCAGTTTCCAGGGGTGGGGGACTGGGGCCAACGTCCTGACTTTC; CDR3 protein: CASSFQGWGTGANVLTF
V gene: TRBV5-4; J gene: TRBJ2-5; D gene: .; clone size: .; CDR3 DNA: TGTGCCAGCAGCTTACAGGGTGCGGAAGAGACCCAGTACTTC; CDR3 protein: CASSLQGAEETQYF
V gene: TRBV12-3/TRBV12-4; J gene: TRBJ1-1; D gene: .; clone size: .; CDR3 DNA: TGTGCCAGCAGCCTGGGGGGGAACACTGAAGCTTTCTTT; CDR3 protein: CASSLGGNTEAFF
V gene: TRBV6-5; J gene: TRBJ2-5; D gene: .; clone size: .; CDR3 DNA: TGTGCCAGCAGTTACTACAACTCCCAAGAGACCCAGTACTTC; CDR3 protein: CASSYYNSQETQYF
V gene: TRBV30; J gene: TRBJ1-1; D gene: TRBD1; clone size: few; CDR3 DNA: TGTGCCTGGAGTGACAGGGGGGTTGAAGCTTTCTTT; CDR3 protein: CAWSDRGVEAFF
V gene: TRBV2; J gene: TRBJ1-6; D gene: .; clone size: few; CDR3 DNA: TGTGCCAGCAGTGTACGGTCACCCCTCCACTTT; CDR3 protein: CASSVRSPLHF
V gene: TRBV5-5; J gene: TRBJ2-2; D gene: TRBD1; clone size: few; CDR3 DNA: TGTGCCAGCAGCTTGGAGGGGACAGGTACCGGGGAGCTGTTTTTT; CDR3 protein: CASSLEGTGTGELFF
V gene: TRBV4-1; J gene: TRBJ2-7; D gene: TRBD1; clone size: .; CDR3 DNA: TGCGCCAGCAGCTCGGGACAGGGGCCCTCCTACGAGCAGTACTTC; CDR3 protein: CASSSGQGPSYEQYF
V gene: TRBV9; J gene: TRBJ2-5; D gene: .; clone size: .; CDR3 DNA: TGTGCCAGCAGCGTAGGCGGAGGGCCCCAAGAGACCCAGTACTTC; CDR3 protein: CASSVGGGPQETQYF
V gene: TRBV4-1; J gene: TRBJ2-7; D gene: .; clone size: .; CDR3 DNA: TGCGCCAGCAGCCAAGTAGTCGTGACTCATCCTCGGAACGAGCAGTACTTC; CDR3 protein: CASSQVVVTHPRNEQYF
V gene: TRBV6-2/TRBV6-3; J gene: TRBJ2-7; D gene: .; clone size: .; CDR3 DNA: TGTGCCAGCAGCCACGGAACAGGGGGAGGGGAGCAGTACTTC; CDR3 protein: CASSHGTGGGEQYF
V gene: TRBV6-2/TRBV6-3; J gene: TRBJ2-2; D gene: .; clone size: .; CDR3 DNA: TGTGCCAGCAGTTACCACGGACTCGGGCCGGGCACCGGGGAGCTGTTTTTT; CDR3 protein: CASSYHGLGPGTGELFF
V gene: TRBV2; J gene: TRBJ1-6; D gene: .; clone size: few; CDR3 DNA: TGTGCCAGCACCTGGGGGGACCCCGCCAATTCACCCCTCCACTTT; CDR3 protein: CASTWGDPANSPLHF
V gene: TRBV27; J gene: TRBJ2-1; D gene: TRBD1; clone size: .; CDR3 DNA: TGTGCCAGCAGTTCTCGACAGGGGCGCTACAGATACAATGAGCAGTTCTTC; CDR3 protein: CASSSRQGRYRYNEQFF
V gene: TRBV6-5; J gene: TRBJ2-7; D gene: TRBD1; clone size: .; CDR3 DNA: TGTGCCGGGGGGACAGGGAATTACGAGCAGTACTTC; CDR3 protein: CAGGTGNYEQYF
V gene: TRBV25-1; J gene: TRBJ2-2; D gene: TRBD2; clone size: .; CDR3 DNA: TGTGCCAGCACCCTAGCGGGAGGAAGCACCGGGGAGCTGTTTTTT; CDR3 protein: CASTLAGGSTGELFF
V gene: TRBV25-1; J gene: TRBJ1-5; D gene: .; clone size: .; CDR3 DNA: TGTGCCAGCAGTGAAACAGGGTACAATCAGCCCCAGCATTTT; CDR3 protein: CASSETGYNQPQHF
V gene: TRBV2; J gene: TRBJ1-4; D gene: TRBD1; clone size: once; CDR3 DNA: TGTGCCAGCAGGGGGACAGGGGGCTATGAAAAACTGTTTTTT; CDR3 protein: CASRGTGGYEKLFF
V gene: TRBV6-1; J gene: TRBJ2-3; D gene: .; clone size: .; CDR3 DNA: TGTGCCAGCAGTGAAGCGGGCCGTAAAGATACGCAGTATTTT; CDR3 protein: CASSEAGRKDTQYF
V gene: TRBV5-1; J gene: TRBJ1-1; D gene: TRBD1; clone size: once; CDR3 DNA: TGCGCCAGCAGGCCAGGACAGGGCAGGGGCTATATGAACACTGAAGCTTTCTTT; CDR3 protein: CASRPGQGRGYMNTEAFF
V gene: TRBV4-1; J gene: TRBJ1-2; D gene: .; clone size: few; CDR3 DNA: TGCGCCAGCAGCCAACTCACCCAAGGGATTTATGGCTACACCTTC; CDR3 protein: CASSQLTQGIYGYTF
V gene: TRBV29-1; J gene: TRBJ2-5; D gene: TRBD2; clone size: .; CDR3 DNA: TGCAGCGTTGAAGGGGTAGAAACTAGCGGGAGTGGAGAGACCCAGTACTTC; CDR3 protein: CSVEGVETSGSGETQYF
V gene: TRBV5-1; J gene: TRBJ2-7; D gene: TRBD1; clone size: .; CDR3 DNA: TGCGCCAGCAGCTTGTGGGGACAGGGGGCTAACTACGAGCAGTACTTC; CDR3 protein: CASSLWGQGANYEQYF
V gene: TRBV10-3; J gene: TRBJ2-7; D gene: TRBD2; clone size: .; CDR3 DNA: TGTGCCATCCGGGGGGAGAGTGTTTGGAAGCAGTACTTC; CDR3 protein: CAIRGESVWKQYF
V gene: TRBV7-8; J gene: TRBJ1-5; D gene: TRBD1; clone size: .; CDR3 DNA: TGTGCCAGCAGCTTCGACAGGGGTCGGAATCAGCCCCAGCATTTT; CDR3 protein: CASSFDRGRNQPQHF
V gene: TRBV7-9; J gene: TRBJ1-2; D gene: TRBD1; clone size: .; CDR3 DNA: TGTGCCAGCAGCTTAGAGGTGGACAGGGGGACGGGCGGCTACACCTTC; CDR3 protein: CASSLEVDRGTGGYTF
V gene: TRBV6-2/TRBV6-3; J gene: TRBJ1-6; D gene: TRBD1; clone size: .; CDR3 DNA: TGTGCCAGCAGCCCTCCGGGACAGCTTCTAAGGGATTCACCCCTCCACTTT; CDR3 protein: CASSPPGQLLRDSPLHF
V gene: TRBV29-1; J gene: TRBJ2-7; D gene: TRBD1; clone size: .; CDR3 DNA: TGCAGCGTTGCCCTCGACAGGGGGGACGAGCAGTACTTC; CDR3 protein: CSVALDRGDEQYF
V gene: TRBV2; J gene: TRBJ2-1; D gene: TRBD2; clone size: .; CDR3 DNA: TGTGCCAGCAGTGAAAAGGTAGCGGGAGGAGTACGGGTTGAGCAGTTCTTC; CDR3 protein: CASSEKVAGGVRVEQFF
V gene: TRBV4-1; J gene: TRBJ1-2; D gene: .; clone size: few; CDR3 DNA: TGCGCCAGCAGCCCGCTCCAGGAGGGACACAGCTCCTATGGCTACACCTTC; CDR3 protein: CASSPLQEGHSSYGYTF
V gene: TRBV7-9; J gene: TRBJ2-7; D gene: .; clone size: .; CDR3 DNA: TGTGCCAGCAGCTTCTCAGGGTCAAGCTCCTACGAGCAGTACTTC; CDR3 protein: CASSFSGSSSYEQYF
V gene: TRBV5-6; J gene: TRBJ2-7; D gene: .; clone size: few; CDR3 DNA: TGTGCCAGCAGCGTGGGACGGATGCACTACGAGCAGTACTTC; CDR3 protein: CASSVGRMHYEQYF
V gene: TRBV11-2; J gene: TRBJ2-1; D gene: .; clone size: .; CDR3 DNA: TGTGCCAGCAGCTTTGACTGGGTGCAGTTCTTC; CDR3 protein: CASSFDWVQFF
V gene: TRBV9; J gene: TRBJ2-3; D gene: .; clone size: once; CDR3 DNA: TGTGCCAGCAGCAGCGCGTCCGGTGTTGTGGATACGCAGTATTTT; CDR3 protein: CASSSASGVVDTQYF
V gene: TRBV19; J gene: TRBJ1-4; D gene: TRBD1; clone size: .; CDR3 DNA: TGTGCCAGCCGGGACAGAAGCGATGAAAAACTGTTTTTT; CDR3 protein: CASRDRSDEKLFF
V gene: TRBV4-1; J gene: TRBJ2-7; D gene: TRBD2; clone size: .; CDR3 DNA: TGCGCCAGCAGCCCGTGGGTTGGGACTAGCAACGAGCAGTACTTC; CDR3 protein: CASSPWVGTSNEQYF
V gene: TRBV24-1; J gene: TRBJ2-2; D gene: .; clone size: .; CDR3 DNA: TGTGCCACCAGTGATTTGAGGGGTTGGACCGGGGAGCTGTTTTTT; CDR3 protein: CATSDLRGWTGELFF
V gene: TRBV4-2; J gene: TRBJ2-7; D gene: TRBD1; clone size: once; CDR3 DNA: TGTGCCAGCAGCCCAAGACAGGGGGAGAGCTACGAGCAGTACTTC; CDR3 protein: CASSPRQGESYEQYF
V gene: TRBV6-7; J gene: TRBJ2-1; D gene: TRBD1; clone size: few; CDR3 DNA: TGTGCCAGAATGAAGGCAGGGGGAAACAATGAGCAGTTCTTC; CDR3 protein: CARMKAGGNNEQFF
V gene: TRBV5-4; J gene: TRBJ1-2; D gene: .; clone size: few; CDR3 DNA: TGTGCCAGCAGCTTTAGGACGGGTGGCTACACCTTC; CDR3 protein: CASSFRTGGYTF
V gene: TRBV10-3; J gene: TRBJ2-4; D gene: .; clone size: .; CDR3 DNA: TGTGCCATCAGTGATTACCGGGACGGAACAAACATTCAGTACTTC; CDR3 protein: CAISDYRDGTNIQYF
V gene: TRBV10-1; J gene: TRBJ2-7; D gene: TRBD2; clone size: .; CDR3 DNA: TGCGCCAGCAGTAACGCGCGGGAGAGGGACTACGAGCAGTACTTC; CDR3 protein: CASSNARERDYEQYF
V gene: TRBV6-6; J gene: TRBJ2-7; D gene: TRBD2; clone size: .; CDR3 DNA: TGTGCCAGCAGTTACGTCGGGGGGGGCGAGCAGTACTTC; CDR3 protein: CASSYVGGGEQYF
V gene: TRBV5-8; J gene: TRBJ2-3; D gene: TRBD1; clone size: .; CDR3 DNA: TGTGCCAGCAGCTTGGGGGACAGGGGATCCGACACAGATACGCAGTATTTT; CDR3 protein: CASSLGDRGSDTDTQYF
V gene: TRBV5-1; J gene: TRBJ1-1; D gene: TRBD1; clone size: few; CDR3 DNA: TGCGCCAGCAGCTTCGGGACAGGGGTGGCCACTGAAGCTTTCTTT; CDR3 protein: CASSFGTGVATEAFF
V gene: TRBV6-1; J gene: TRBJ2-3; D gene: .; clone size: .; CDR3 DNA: TGTGCCAGCAGTGAGGGACCTACGCAGTATTTT; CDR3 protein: CASSEGPTQYF